This TCR beta chain came from a study of blood T cell repertoires in COVID-19. Study-wide context: T cells, B-cell-depleted T cells, or PBMCs supplied cDNA or gDNA.

As handled by the study authors: How many nucleated cells were present was estimated from reference gene primer amplification. The method was immunoSEQ multiplex PCR; TCRdb's version includes in-frame clones alone and lacks a portion of them. Clone size and V and J calls were adopted from that table, with D and trimming inferred from the DNA. The sample carries roughly 290,000 clones, about nine tenths recorded once. CDR1 SGHRS and CDR2 YFSETQ come from the germline V gene. This CDR3 contains 16 residues. Trimming took 0 bases from V and 2 from J, leaving 11 bases between them. Recruits, aged about 18 to 95 years, lived in 24 US areas. Recovered Cohort 3 donors showed two negative PCRs, clearance, or symptom resolution.

Material: PBMCs or T cells enriched from blood (not recorded which). The chain uses TRBV5-1 and TRBJ2-2; tentatively, D is TRBD2 (5 bases). The clonotype was recovered from a middle-aged woman who had recovered from COVID-19. CDR3 DNA sequence: TGCGCCAGCAGCTTGGTTTCCGGGGTTAACACCGGGGAGCTGTTTTTT. It is translated as CASSLVSGVNTGELFF.